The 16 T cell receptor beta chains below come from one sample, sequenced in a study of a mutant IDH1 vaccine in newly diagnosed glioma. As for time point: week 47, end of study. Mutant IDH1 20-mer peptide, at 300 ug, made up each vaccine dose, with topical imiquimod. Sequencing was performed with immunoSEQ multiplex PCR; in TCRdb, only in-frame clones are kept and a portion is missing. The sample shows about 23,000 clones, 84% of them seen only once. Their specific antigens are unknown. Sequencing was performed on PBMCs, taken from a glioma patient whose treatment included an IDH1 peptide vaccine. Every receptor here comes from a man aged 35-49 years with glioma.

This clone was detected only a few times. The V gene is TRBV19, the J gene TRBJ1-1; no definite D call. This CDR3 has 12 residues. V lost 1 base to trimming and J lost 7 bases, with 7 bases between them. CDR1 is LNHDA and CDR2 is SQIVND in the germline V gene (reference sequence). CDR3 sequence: CASSIGRLEAFF. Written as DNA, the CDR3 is TGTGCCAGTAGTATAGGACGGCTTGAAGCTTTCTTT.

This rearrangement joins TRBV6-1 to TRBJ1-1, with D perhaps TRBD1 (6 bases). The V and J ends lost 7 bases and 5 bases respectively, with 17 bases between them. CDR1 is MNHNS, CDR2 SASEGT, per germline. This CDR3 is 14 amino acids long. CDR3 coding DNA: TGTGCCAGCACCCTTAGGCAGGGGAGGACTGAAGCTTTCTTT. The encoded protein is CASTLRQGRTEAFF.

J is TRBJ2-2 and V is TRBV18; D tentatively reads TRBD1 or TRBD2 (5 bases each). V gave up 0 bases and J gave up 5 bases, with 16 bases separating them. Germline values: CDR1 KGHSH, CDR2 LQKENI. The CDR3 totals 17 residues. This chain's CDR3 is CASSPPMAGSGTGELFF. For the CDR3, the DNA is TGTGCCAGCTCACCACCGATGGCAGGGAGCGGTACCGGGGAGCTGTTTTTT.

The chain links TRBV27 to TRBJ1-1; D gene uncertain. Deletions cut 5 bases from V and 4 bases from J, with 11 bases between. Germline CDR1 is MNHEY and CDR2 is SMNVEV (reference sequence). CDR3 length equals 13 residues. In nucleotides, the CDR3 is TGTGCCAGCAGTGCAGACACCTTCACTGAAGCTTTCTTT. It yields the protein CASSADTFTEAFF.

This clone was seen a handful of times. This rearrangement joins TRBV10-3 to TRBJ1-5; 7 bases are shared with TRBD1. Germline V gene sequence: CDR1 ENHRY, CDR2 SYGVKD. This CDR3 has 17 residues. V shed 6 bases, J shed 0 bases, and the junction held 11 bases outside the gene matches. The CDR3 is CAISDHRDSDSNQPQHF. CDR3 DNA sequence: TGTGCCATCAGCGACCACCGGGACAGTGATAGCAATCAGCCCCAGCATTTT.

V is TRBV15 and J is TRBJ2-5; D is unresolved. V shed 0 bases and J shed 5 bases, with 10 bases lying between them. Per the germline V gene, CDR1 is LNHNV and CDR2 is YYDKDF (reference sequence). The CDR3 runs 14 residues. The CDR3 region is CATSRDLAAETQYF. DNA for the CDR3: TGTGCCACCAGCAGAGATTTAGCCGCGGAGACCCAGTACTTC.

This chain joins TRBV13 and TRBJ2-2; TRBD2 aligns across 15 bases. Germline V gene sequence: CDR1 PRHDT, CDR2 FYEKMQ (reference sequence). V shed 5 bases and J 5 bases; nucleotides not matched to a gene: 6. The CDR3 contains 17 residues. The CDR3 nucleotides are TGTGCCAGCAGCCCGCCGGGACTAGCGGGGGGAACCGGGGAGCTGTTTTTT. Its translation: CASSPPGLAGGTGELFF.

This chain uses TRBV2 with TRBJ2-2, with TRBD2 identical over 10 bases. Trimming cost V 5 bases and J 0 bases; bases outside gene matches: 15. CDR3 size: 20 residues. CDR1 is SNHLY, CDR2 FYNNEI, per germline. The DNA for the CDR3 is TGTGCCAGCAGTCCGGGGAGGGGGATAGCGGGAGGCCCGAACACCGGGGAGCTGTTTTTT. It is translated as CASSPGRGIAGGPNTGELFF. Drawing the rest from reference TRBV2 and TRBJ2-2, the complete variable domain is EPEVTQTPSHQVTQMGQEVILRCVPISNHLYFYWYRQILGQKVEFLVSFYNNEISEKSEIFDDQFSVERPDGSNFTLKIRSTKLEDSAMYFCASSPGRGIAGGPNTGELFFGEGSRLTVL.

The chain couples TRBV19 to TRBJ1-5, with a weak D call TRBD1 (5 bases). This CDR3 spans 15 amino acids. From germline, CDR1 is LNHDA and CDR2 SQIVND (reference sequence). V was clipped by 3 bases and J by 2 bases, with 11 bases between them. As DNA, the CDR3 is TGTGCCAGTAGTATTTCTGGGACGGGCAATCAGCCCCAGCATTTT. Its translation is CASSISGTGNQPQHF.

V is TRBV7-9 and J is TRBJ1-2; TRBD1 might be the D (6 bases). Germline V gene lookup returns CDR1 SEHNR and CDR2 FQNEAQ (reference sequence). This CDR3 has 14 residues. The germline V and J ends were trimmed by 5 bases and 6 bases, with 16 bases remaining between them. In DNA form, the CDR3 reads TGTGCCAGCAGCCGAGCGGGCAGGGGTAATGGCTACACCTTC. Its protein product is CASSRAGRGNGYTF.

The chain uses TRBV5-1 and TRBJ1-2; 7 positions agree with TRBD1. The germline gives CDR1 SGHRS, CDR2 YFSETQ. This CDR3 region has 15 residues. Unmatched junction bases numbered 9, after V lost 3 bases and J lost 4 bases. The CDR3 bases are TGCGCCAGCAGCTACTCCGGGACAGCCGCCTATGGCTACACCTTC. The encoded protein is CASSYSGTAAYGYTF.

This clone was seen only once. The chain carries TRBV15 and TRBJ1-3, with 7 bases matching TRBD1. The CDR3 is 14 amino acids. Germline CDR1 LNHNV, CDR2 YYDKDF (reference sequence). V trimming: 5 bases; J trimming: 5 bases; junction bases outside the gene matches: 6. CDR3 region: CATSLNRGRNTIYF. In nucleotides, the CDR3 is TGTGCCACCAGCCTGAACAGGGGAAGAAACACCATATATTTT. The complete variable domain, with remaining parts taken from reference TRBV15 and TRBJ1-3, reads DAMVIQNPRYQVTQFGKPVTLSCSQTLNHNVMYWYQQKSSQAPKLLFHYYDKDFNNEADTPDNFQSRRPNTSFCFLDIRSPGLGDTAMYLCATSLNRGRNTIYFGEGSWLTVV.

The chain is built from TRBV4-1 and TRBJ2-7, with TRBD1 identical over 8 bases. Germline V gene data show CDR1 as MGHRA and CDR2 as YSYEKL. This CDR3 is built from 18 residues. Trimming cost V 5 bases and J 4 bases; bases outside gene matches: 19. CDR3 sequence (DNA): TGCGCCAGCAGCGTAAAATTTTCCGGACAGGGTGAAATGTACGAGCAGTACTTC. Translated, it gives CASSVKFSGQGEMYEQYF.

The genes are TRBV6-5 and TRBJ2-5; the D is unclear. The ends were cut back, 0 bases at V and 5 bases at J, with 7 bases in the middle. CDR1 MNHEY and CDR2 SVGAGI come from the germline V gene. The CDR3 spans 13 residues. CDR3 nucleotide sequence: TGTGCCAGCAGTTACTCTGAAAGGGAGACCCAGTACTTC. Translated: CASSYSERETQYF.

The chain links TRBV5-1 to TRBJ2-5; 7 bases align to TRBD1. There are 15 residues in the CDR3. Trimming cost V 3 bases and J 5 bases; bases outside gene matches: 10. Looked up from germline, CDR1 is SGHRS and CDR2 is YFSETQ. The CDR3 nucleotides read TGCGCCAGCAGCTCCCTAAAGGGGGCTTGGGAGACCCAGTACTTC. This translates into CASSSLKGAWETQYF. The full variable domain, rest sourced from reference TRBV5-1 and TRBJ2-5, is KAGVTQTPRYLIKTRGQQVTLSCSPISGHRSVSWYQQTPGQGLQFLFEYFSETQRNKGNFPGRFSGRQFSNSRSEMNVSTLELGDSALYLCASSSLKGAWETQYFGPGTRLLVL.

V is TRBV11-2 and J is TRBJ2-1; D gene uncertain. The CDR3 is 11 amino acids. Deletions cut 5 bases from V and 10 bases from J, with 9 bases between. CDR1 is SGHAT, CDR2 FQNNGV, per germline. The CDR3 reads CASSTSREQFF. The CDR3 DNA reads TGTGCCAGCAGCACGTCGAGGGAGCAGTTCTTC.